This T cell receptor (beta chain) was captured in a study of T cell responses to AZD1222 COVID-19 vaccine. General observations from the study: Two AZD1222 doses significantly raised spike-specific TCR breadth and depth over controls. As reported, nearly half of all spike-specific TCRs target variant regions that are unmutated. Just 6 or 7 AZD1222 recipients were seropositive at baseline.

Sequencing was performed with immunoSEQ multiplex PCR; in TCRdb, only in-frame clones are kept and a portion is missing. The sample shows roughly 150,000 clones, just over 90% of them seen only once. Regarding this clone: The antigen remains unidentified.

The sequence came from an adult who received the AZD1222 COVID-19 vaccine. Here the sequenced sample was peripheral blood, taken 28 days after the second AZD1222 dose.

CDR3 bases: TGTGCCAGTAGTCCGGGGGAGGCGGGGACCTACGAGCAGTACTTC. Residues: CASSPGEAGTYEQYF. The chain combines TRBV19 with TRBJ2-7; a weak D match, TRBD2 (6 bases). This CDR3 has 15 residues. The V and J ends lost 5 bases and 2 bases respectively, with 16 bases between them. CDR1 and CDR2 from the germline V gene are LNHDA and SQIVND (reference sequence).